These T cell receptor beta chains were read from a single sample in a study of radiotherapy plus CTLA-4 blockade in lung cancer. Here immunoSEQ multiplex PCR was the method, and the copy in TCRdb shows in-frame clones only, minus some. This table has about 88,000 clones, roughly 78% appearing once. The starting material was peripheral blood, obtained from a patient treated with radiotherapy plus ipilimumab. These receptors all stem from a human donor with non-small cell lung cancer that progressed on radiotherapy plus ipilimumab. CDR3s include the opening cysteine and the closing phenylalanine or tryptophan. Each record gives: V gene, J gene, clone size, D gene, CDR3 protein, CDR3 DNA. The D gene is left open where the match is weak. Clone size appears in some rows only: once, few, many, or a class for an expanded clone.

>TRBV4-3|TRBJ1-2|once|.
CASSQWRTANYGYTF
TGCGCCAGCAGCCAATGGCGGACGGCTAACTATGGCTACACCTTC
>TRBV18|TRBJ1-5|.|.
CASSRVSNQPQHF
TGTGCCAGCTCACGGGTCAGCAATCAGCCCCAGCATTTT
>TRBV21-1|TRBJ2-7|.|.
CASSKERGGYEQYF
TGTGCCAGCAGCAAAGAAAGAGGGGGCTACGAGCAGTACTTC
>TRBV7-9|TRBJ2-1|.|.
CASSHPLAEQFF
TGTGCCAGCAGCCATCCCTTAGCGGAGCAGTTCTTC
>TRBV5-1|TRBJ1-2|few|.
CASRDDSGGRYGYTF
TGCGCCAGCAGGGATGACTCTGGGGGGCGATATGGCTACACCTTC
>TRBV18|TRBJ1-1|.|.
CASSPDLNTEAFF
TGTGCCAGCTCACCAGACCTGAACACTGAAGCTTTCTTT
>TRBV27|TRBJ2-1|.|.
CASSFEQSGFSEQFF
TGTGCCAGCAGTTTCGAGCAGTCCGGTTTCAGTGAGCAGTTCTTC
>TRBV19|TRBJ2-1|few|.
CASSMAASSYNEQFF
TGTGCCAGTAGTATGGCCGCAAGCTCCTACAATGAGCAGTTCTTC
>TRBV7-2|TRBJ2-1|.|TRBD2
CASSRGDEQFF
TGTGCCTCATCCCGGGGGGATGAGCAGTTCTTC
>TRBV6-1|TRBJ1-5|.|.
CASSDRTLAVGPQHF
TGTGCCAGCAGTGACCGGACGCTGGCGGTGGGGCCCCAGCATTTT
>TRBV28|TRBJ2-5|once|.
CASNLYGAPTETQYF
TGTGCCAGCAATCTTTACGGGGCCCCAACAGAGACCCAGTACTTC
>TRBV28|TRBJ2-5|.|.
CASTLSETGLETQYF
TGTGCCAGCACCCTATCTGAAACGGGCCTTGAGACCCAGTACTTC
>TRBV7-9|TRBJ1-5|.|.
CASSTDEGGSNQPQHF
TGTGCCAGCAGCACGGACGAGGGTGGCAGCAATCAGCCCCAGCATTTT
>TRBV5-1|TRBJ2-3|.|TRBD2
CASSLPSGGTDTQYF
TGCGCCAGCAGCTTGCCTAGCGGGGGGACAGATACGCAGTATTTT